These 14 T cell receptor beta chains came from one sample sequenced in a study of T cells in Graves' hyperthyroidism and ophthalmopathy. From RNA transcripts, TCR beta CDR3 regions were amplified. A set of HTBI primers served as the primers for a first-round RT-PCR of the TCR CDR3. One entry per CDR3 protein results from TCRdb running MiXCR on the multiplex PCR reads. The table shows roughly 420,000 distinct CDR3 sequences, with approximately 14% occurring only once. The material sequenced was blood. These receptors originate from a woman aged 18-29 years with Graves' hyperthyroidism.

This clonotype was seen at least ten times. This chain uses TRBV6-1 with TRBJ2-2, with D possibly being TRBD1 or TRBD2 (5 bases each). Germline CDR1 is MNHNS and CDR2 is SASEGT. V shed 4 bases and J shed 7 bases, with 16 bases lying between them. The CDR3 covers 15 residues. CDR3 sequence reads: CASSVPQDRGGELFF. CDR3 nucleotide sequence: TGTGCCAGCAGTGTACCACAGGATCGGGGCGGGGAGCTGTTTTTT.

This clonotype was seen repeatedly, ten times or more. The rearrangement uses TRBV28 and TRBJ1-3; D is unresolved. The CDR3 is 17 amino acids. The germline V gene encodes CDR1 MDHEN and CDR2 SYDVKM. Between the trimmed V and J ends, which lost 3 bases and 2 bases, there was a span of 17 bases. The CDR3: CASSLIFGLGPGNTIYF. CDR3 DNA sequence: TGTGCCAGCAGTTTGATCTTCGGACTTGGGCCTGGAAACACCATATATTTT.

CDR3 bases: TGCGCCAGCAGCCGAGTAGCGGGAGAAGAGACCCAGTACTTC. It codes for CASSRVAGEETQYF. V and J are TRBV4-1 and TRBJ2-5, with TRBD2 identical over 9 bases. After removal of 4 bases from V and 3 bases from J, the junction contained 3 bases not matched to a gene. Germline V gene lookup returns CDR1 MGHRA and CDR2 YSYEKL. The CDR3 has 14 residues.

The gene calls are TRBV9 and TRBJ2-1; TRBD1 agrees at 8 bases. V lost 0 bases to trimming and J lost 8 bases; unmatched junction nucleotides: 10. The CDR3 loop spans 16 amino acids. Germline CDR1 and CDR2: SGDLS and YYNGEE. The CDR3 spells CASSVGGAGQGYEQFF. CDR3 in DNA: TGTGCCAGCAGCGTAGGCGGAGCAGGACAGGGTTATGAGCAGTTCTTC.

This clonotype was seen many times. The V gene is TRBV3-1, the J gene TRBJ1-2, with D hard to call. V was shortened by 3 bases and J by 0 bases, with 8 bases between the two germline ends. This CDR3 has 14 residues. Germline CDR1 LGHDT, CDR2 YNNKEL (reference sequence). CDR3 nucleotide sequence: TGTGCCAGCAGCCAGGCCGGCTCTAACTATGGCTACACCTTC. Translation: CASSQAGSNYGYTF.

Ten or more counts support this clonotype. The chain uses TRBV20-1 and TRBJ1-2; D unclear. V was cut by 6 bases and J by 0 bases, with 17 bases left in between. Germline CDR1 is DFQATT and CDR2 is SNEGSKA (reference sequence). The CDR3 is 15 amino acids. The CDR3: CSALGGERSNYGYTF. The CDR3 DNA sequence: TGCAGTGCCCTGGGCGGGGAACGTTCTAACTATGGCTACACCTTC.

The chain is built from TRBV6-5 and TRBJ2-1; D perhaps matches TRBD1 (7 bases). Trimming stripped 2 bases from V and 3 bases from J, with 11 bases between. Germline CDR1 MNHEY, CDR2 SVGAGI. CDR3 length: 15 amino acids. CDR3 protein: CASSYTRGVYNEQFF. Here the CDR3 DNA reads TGTGCCAGCAGTTACACCAGGGGGGTCTACAATGAGCAGTTCTTC.

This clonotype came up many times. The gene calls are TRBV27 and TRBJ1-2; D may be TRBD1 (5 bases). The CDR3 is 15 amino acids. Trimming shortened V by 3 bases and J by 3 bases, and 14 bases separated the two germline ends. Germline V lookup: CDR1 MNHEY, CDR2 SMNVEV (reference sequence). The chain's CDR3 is CASSLSAGTYYGYTF. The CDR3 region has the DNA TGTGCCAGCAGTTTGTCTGCAGGGACCTACTATGGCTACACCTTC.

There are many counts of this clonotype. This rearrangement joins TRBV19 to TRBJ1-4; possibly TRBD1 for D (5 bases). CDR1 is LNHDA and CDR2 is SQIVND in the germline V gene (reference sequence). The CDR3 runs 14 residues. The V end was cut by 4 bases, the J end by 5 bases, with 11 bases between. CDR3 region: CASSRMGGNEKLFF. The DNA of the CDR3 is TGTGCCAGTAGTAGGATGGGGGGAAATGAAAAACTGTTTTTT.

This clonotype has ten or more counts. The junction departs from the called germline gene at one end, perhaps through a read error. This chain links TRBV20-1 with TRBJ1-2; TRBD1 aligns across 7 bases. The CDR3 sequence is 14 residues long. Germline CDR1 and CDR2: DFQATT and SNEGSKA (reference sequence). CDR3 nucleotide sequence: TGCAGTGCCAGAGACAGGGACGCTAACTATGGCTACACCTTC. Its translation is CSARDRDANYGYTF.

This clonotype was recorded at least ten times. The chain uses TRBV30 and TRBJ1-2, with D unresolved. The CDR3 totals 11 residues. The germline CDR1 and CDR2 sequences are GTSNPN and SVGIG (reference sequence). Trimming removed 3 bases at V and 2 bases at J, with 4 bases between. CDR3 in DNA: TGTGCCTGGAGCGCGAACTATGGCTACACCTTC. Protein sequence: CAWSANYGYTF.

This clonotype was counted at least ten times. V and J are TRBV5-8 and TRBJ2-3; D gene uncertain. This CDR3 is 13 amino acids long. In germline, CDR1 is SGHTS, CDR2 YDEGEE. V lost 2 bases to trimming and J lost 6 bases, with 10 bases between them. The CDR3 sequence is CASSFPGPDTQYF. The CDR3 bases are TGTGCCAGCAGCTTCCCCGGACCCGATACGCAGTATTTT.

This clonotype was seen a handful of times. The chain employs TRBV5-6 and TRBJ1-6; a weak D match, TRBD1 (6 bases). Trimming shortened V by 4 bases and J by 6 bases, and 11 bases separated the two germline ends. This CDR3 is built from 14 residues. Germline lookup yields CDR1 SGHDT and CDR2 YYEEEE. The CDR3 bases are TGTGCCAGCAGCGTACAGGGACTTAATTCACCCCTCCACTTT. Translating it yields CASSVQGLNSPLHF.

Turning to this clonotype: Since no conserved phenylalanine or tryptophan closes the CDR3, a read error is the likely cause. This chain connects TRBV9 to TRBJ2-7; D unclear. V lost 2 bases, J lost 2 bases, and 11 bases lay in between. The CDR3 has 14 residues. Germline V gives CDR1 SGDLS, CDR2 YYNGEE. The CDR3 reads CASSVTDSTYEQYS. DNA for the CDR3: TGTGCCAGCAGCGTGACCGACTCTACCTACGAGCAGTACTCC.